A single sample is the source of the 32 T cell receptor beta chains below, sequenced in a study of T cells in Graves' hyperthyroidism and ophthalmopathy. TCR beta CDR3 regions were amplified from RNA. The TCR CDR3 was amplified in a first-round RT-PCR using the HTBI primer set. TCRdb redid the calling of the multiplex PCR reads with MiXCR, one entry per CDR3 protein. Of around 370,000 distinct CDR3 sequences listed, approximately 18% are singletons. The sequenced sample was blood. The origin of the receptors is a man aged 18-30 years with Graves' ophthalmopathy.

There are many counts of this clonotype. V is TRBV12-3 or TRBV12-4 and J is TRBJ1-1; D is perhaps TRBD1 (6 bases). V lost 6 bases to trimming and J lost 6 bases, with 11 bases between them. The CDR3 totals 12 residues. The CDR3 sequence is CASSKQGPEAFF. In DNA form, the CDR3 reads TGTGCCAGCAGCAAACAGGGACCTGAAGCTTTCTTT.

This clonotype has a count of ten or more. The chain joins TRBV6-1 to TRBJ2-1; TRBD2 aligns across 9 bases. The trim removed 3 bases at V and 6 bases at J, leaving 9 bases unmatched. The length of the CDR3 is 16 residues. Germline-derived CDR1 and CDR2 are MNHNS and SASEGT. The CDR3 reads CASSEVPRGGLNEQFF. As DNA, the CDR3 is TGTGCCAGCAGTGAGGTGCCGCGGGGGGGCCTCAATGAGCAGTTCTTC.

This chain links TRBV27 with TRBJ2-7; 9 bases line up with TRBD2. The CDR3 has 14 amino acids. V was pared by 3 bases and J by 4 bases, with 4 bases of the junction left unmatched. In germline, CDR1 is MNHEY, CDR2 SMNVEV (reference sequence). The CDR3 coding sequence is TGTGCCAGCAGTTTGCTAGCGGGAATTTACGAGCAGTACTTC. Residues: CASSLLAGIYEQYF.

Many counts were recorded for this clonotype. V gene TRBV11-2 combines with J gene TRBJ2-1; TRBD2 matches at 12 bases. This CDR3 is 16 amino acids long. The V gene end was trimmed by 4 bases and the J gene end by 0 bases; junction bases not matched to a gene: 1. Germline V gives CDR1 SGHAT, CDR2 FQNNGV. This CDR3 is CASSSTSGSSYNEQFF. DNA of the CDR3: TGTGCCAGCAGCTCGACTAGCGGGAGCTCCTACAATGAGCAGTTCTTC.

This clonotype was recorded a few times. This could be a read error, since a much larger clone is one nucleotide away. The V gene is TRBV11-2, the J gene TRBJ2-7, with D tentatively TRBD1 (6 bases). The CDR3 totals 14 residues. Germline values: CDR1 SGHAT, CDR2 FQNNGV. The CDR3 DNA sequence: TGTGCCAGCAGCCCTTGGACAGCCTCCTACGGGCAGTACTTC. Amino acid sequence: CASSPWTASYGQYF.

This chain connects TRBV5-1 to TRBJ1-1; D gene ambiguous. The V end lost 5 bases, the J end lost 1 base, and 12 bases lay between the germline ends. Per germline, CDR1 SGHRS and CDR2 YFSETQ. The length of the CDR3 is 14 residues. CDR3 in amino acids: CASRNPPGNTEAFF. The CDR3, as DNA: TGCGCCAGCAGAAATCCCCCAGGGAACACTGAAGCTTTCTTT. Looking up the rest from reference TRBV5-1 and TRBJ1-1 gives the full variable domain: KAGVTQTPRYLIKTRGQQVTLSCSPISGHRSVSWYQQTPGQGLQFLFEYFSETQRNKGNFPGRFSGRQFSNSRSEMNVSTLELGDSALYLCASRNPPGNTEAFFGQGTRLTVV.

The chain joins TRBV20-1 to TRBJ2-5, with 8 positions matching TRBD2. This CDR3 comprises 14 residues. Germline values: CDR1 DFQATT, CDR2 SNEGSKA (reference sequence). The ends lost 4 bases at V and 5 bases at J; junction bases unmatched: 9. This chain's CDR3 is CSATSGSGAETQYF. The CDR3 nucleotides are TGCAGTGCTACCAGTGGTAGCGGGGCTGAGACCCAGTACTTC.

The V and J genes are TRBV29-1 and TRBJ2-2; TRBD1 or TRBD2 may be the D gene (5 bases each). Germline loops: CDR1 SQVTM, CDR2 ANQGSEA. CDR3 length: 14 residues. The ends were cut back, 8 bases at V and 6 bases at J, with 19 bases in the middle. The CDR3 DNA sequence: TGCAGCATATCGGGACGGGCCGCCCCCGGGGAGCTGTTTTTT. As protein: CSISGRAAPGELFF.

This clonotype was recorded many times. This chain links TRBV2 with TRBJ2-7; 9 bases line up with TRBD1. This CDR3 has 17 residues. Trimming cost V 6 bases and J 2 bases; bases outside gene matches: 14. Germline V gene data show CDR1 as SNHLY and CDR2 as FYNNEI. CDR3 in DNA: TGTGCCAGCAGGCGGACAGGGGACCCACTCTATCCCTACGAGCAGTACTTC. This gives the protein CASRRTGDPLYPYEQYF.

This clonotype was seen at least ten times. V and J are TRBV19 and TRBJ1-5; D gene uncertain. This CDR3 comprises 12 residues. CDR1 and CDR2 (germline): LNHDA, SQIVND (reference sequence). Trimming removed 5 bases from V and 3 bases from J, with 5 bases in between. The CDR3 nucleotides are TGTGCCAGTAGTGGCGACAATCAGCCCCAGCATTTT. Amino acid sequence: CASSGDNQPQHF.

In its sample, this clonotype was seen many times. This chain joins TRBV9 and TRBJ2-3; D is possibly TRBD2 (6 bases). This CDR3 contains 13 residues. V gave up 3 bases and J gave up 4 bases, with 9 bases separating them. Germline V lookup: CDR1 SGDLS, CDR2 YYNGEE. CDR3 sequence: CASSDSGADTQYF. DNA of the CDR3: TGTGCCAGCAGCGATAGCGGCGCAGATACGCAGTATTTT.

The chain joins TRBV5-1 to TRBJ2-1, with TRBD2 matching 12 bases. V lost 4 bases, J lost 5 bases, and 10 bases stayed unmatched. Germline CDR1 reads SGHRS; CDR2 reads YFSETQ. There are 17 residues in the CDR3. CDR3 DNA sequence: TGCGCCAGCAGCCTAAGACTAGCGGGGGCCATAAACAATGAGCAGTTCTTC. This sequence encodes CASSLRLAGAINNEQFF.

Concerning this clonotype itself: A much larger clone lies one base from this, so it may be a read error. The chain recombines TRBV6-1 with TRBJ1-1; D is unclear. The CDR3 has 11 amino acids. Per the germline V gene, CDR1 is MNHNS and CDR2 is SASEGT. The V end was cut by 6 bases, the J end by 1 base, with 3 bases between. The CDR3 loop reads CASRKNTEAFF. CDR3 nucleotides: TGTGCCAGCAGGAAGAACACTGAAGCTTTCTTT.

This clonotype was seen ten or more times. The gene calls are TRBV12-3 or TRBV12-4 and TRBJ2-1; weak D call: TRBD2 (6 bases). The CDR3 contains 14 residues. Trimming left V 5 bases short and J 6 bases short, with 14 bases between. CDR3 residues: CASSPGTGSNEQFF. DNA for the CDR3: TGTGCCAGCAGTCCCGGGACTGGAAGCAATGAGCAGTTCTTC.

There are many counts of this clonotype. CDR3 protein: CASSYSRGPIEQFF. The CDR3 nucleotides are TGTGCCAGCAGTTACTCGAGGGGGCCCATCGAGCAGTTCTTC. This sequence joins TRBV6-5 and TRBJ2-1; 7 bases align to TRBD1. There are 14 residues in the CDR3. J was trimmed by 10 bases and V by 0 bases; bases with no gene match: 6. Germline CDR1 MNHEY, CDR2 SVGAGI.

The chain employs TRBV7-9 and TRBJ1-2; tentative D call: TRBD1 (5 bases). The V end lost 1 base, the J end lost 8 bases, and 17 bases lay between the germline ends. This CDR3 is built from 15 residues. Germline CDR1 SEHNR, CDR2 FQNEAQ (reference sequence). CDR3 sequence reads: CASSLEGAGFFGYTF. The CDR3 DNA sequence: TGTGCCAGCAGCTTAGAAGGGGCCGGGTTTTTCGGCTACACCTTC.

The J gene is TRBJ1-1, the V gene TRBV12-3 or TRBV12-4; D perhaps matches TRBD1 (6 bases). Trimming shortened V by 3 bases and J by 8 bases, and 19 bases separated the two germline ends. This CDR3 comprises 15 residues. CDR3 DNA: TGTGCCAGCAGTTTTCCTGGGGGCGTCCTCAGAGAAGCTTTCTTT. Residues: CASSFPGGVLREAFF.

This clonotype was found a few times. CDR3 protein: CASSQTGGWKESPLHF. The CDR3 bases are TGTGCCAGCAGCCAAACAGGGGGCTGGAAGGAATCACCCCTCCACTTT. This chain uses TRBV5-6 with TRBJ1-6, with TRBD1 matching 9 bases. Trimming took 4 bases from V and 10 from J; bases not matched to a gene: 12. Germline assignment: CDR1 SGHDT and CDR2 YYEEEE. This CDR3 is built from 16 residues.

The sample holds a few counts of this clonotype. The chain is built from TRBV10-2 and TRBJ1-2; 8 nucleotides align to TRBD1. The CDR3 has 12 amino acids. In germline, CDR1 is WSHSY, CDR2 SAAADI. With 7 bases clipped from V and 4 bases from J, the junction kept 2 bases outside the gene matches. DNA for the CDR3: TGCGCCAGCAAGGACAGGGCCTATGGCTACACCTTC. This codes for CASKDRAYGYTF.

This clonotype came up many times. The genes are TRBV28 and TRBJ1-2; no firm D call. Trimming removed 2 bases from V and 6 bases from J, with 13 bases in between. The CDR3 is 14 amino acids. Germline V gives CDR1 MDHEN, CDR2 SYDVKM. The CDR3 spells CASSLMRGFHGYTF. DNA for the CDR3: TGTGCCAGCAGTTTAATGCGTGGGTTCCATGGCTACACCTTC.

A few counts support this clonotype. The CDR3 nucleotides read TGTGCCAGCAGCTTAGTCGGACAGGGTGGTCAGCCCCAGCATTTT. It specifies CASSLVGQGGQPQHF. The V call is TRBV7-8, the J call TRBJ1-5; 8 bases are a match to TRBD1. The CDR3 runs to 15 residues. Trimming took 1 base from V and 6 from J; bases not matched to a gene: 5. Germline V gives CDR1 SGHVS, CDR2 FQNEAQ.

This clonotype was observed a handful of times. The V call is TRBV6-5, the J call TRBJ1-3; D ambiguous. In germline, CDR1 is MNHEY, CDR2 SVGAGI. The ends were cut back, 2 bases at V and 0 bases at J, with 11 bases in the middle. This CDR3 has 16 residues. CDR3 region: CASSYDWDRSGNTIYF. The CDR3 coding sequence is TGTGCCAGCAGTTACGATTGGGATCGCTCTGGAAACACCATATATTTT.

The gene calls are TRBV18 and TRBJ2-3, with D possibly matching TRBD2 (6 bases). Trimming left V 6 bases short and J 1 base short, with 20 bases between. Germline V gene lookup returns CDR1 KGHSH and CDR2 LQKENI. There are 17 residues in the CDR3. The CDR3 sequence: CASSYRARGSGTDTQYF. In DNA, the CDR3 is TGTGCCAGCTCGTATCGGGCCCGGGGGTCTGGCACAGATACGCAGTATTTT.

CDR3 protein: CASSLSAGTTGELFF. The CDR3 coding sequence is TGTGCCAGCAGCTTATCGGCAGGTACCACCGGGGAGCTGTTTTTT. The gene calls are TRBV7-6 and TRBJ2-2; D gene uncertain. CDR1 is SGHVS and CDR2 is FNYEAQ in the germline V gene. The ends were cut back, 2 bases at V and 4 bases at J, with 11 bases in the middle. The CDR3 extends over 15 amino acids.

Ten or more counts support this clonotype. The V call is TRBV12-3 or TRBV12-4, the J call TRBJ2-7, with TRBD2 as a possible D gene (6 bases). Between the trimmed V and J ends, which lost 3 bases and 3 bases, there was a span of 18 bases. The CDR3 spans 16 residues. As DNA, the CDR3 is TGTGCCAGCAGTTTTGGCCGGGACTTGGACATCTACGAGCAGTACTTC. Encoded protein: CASSFGRDLDIYEQYF.

The CDR3 is CSAPEPNSGANVLTF. The CDR3 nucleotides are TGCAGTGCCCCGGAACCGAACTCTGGGGCCAACGTCCTGACTTTC. The chain recombines TRBV20-1 with TRBJ2-6, with unresolved D. Trimming took 6 bases from V and 0 from J, leaving 12 bases between them. Germline CDR1 reads DFQATT; CDR2 reads SNEGSKA (reference sequence). This CDR3 spans 15 amino acids.

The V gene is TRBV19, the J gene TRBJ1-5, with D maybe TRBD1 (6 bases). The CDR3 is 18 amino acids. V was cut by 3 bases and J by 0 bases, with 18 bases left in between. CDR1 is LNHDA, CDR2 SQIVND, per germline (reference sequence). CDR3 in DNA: TGTGCCAGTAGTATTGCGGGGGGCGCGGGGTATAGCAATCAGCCCCAGCATTTT. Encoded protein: CASSIAGGAGYSNQPQHF.

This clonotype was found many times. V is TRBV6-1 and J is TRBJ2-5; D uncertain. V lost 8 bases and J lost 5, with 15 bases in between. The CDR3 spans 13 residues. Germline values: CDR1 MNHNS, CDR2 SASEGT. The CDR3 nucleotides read TGTGCCAGCTTGTACACAGAGACGGAGACCCAGTACTTC. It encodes CASLYTETETQYF.

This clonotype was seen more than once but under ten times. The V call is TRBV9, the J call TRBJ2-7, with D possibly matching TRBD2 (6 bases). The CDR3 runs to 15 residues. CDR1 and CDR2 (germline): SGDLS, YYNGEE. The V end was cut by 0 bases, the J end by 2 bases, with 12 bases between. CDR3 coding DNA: TGTGCCAGCAGCGTAGCTACGGGGGTAACCTACGAGCAGTACTTC. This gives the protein CASSVATGVTYEQYF.

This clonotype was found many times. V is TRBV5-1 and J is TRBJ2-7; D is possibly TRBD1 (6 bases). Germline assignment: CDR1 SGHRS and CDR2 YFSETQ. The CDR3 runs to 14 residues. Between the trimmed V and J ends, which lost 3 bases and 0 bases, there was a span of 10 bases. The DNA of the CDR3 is TGCGCCAGCAGCTCAATGGACAGCTCCTACGAGCAGTACTTC. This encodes CASSSMDSSYEQYF.

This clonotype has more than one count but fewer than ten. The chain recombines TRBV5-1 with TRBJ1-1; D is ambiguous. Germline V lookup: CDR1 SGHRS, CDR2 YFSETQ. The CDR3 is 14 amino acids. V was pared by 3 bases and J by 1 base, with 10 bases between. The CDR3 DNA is TGCGCCAGCAGCTCCAATCCCGGGAACACTGAAGCTTTCTTT. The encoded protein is CASSSNPGNTEAFF.

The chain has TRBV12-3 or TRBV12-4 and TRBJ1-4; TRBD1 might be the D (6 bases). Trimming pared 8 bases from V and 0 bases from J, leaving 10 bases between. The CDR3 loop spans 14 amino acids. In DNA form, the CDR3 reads TGTGCCAGCCGTTCAGGGGCAACTAATGAAAAACTGTTTTTT. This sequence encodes CASRSGATNEKLFF.